There are a few counts of the clone carrying this TCR beta chain. Its target is unknown. The data were obtained in a study of T-cell memory formation after mild COVID-19. Study summary: The two donors had largely donor-specific TCR clusters. Study-wide results and caveats: Second-wave clones that peaked on day 37 lacked confirmed SARS-CoV-2 specificity. Detection of some responders pre-infection suggested pre-existing cross-reactive memory T cells participated.

TCRdb reanalysed the 5' RACE reads using MiXCR and keeps one entry per CDR3 protein. The sample includes over 400,000 distinct CDR3 sequences, more than 20% of them seen just once. CDR3 length: 15 residues. Between the trimmed V and J ends, which lost 3 bases and 8 bases, there was a span of 14 bases. The receptor comes from an adult woman who had mild COVID-19 (a few samples of this study predate the infection). Cell type and time point are not known. Sequencing was performed on PBMCs or a T cell subset sorted from them (not recorded which). The V and J genes are TRBV12-3 or TRBV12-4 and TRBJ1-6; tentative D call: TRBD1 (5 bases). The CDR3 region has the DNA TGTGCCAGCAGTTTTGGACAACCGAAGGATTCACCCCTCCACTTT. Translating it yields CASSFGQPKDSPLHF.